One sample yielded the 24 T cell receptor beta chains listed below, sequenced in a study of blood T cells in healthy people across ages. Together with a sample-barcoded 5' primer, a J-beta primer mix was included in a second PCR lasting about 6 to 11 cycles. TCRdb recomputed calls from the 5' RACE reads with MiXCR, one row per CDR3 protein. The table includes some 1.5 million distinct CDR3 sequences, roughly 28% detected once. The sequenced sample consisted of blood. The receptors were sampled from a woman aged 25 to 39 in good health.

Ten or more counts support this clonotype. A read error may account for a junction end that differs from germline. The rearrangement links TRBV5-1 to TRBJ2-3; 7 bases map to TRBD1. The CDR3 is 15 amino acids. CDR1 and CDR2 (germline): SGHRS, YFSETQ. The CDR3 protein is CASSLGGSSTDTQYF. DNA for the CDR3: TGTGCCAGCAGCTTAGGGGGCTCTAGCACAGATACGCAGTATTTT.

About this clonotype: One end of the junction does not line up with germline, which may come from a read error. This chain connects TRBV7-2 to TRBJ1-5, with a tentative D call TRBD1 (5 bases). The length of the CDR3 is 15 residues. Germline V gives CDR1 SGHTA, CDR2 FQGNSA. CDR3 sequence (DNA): TGTGCCAACAGCTTCCAGGGAACGAGCAATCAGCCCCAGCATTTT. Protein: CANSFQGTSNQPQHF.

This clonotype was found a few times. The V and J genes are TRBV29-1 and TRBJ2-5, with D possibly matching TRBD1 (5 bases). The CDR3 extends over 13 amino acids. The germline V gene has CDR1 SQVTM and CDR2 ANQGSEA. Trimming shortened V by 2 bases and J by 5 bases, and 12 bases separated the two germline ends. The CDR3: CSVETGAWETQYF. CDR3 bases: TGCAGCGTTGAAACAGGCGCGTGGGAGACCCAGTACTTC.

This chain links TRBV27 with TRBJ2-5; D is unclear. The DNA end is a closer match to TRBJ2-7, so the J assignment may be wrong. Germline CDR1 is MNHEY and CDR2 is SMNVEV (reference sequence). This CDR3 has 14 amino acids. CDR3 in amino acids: CASSLSVGEFEQYF. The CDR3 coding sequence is TGTGCCAGCAGTTTATCAGTCGGAGAATTCGAGCAGTACTTC.

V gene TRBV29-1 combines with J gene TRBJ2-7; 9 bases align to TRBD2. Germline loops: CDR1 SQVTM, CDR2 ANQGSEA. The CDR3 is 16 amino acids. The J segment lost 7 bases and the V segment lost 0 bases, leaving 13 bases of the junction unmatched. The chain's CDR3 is CSVEEGAGGGYNEQYF. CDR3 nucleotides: TGCAGCGTTGAAGAAGGGGCGGGAGGGGGATACAATGAGCAGTACTTC.

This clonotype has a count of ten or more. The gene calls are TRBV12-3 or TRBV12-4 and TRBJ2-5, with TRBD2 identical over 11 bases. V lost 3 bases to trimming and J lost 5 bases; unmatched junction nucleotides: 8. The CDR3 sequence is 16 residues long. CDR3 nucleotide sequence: TGTGCCAGCAGTTTTTTCACTAGCGGGGGACGGGAGACCCAGTACTTC. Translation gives CASSFFTSGGRETQYF.

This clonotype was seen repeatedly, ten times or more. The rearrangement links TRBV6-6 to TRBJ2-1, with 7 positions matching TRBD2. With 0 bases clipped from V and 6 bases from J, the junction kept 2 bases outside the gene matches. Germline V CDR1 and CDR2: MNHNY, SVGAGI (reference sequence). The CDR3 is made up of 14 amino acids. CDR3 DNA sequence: TGTGCCAGCAGTTACTCAGGCGGGAGCAATGAGCAGTTCTTC. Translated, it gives CASSYSGGSNEQFF.

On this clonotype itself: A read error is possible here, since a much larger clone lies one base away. The CDR3 nucleotides are TGTGCCAGCAGCCTTGGGACTAGCAGCGAGCAGTACTTC. This encodes CASSLGTSSEQYF. The chain has TRBV9 and TRBJ2-7; 9 bases map to TRBD2. The CDR3 runs 13 residues. The V gene's germline CDR1 is SGDLS and CDR2 YYNGEE. V was clipped by 4 bases and J by 6 bases; unmatched bases: 5.

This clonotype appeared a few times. CDR3 in amino acids: CAQAEGAGRAYGYTF. The CDR3 region has the DNA TGTGCCCAAGCGGAGGGAGCCGGTCGGGCATATGGCTACACCTTC. V and J are TRBV30 and TRBJ1-2; D gene unclear. From germline, CDR1 is GTSNPN and CDR2 SVGIG (reference sequence). Between the trimmed V and J ends, which lost 8 bases and 5 bases, there was a span of 24 bases. The length of the CDR3 is 15 residues.

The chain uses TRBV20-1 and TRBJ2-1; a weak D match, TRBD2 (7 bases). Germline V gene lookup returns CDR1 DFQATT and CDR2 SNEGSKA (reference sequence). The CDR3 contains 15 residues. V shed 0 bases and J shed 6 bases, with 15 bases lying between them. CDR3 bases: TGCAGTGCTAGAGAATGGGGGGGGCCTTTCAATGAGCAGTTCTTC. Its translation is CSAREWGGPFNEQFF.

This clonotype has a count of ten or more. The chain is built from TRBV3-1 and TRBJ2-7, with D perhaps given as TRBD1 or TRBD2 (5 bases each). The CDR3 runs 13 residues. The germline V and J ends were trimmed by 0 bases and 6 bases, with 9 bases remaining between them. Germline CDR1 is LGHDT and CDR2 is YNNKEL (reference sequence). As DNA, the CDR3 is TGTGCCAGCAGCCAAGATCTGAGGGGCGAGCAGTACTTC. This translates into CASSQDLRGEQYF.

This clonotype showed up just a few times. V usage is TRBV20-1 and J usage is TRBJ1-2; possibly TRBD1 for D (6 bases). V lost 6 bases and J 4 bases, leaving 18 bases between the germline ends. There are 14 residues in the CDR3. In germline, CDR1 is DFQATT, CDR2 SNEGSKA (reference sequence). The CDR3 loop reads CSADPGGRSYGYTF. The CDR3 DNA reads TGCAGTGCCGACCCGGGGGGCCGGAGCTATGGCTACACCTTC.

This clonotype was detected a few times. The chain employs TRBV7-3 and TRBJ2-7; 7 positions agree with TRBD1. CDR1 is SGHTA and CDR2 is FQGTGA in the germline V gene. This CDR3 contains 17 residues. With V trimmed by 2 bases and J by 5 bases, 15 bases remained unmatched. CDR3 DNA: TGTGCCAGCAGCTTACCACCCACAGGGGAATTATGGAACGAGCAGTACTTC. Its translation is CASSLPPTGELWNEQYF.

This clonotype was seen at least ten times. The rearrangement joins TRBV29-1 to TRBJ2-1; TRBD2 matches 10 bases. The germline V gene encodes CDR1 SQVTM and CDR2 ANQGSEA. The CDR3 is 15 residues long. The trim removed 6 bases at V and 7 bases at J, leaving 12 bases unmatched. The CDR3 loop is CSVAPLLAGTNEQFF. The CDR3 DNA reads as TGCAGCGTCGCGCCGTTACTAGCGGGAACGAATGAGCAGTTCTTC.

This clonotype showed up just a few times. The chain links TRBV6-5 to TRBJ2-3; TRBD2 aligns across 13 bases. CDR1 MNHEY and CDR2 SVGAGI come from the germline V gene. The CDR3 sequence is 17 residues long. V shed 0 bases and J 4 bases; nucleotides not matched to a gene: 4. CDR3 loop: CASSYSLAGGRADTQYF. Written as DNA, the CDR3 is TGTGCCAGCAGTTACTCACTAGCGGGAGGGCGGGCAGATACGCAGTATTTT.

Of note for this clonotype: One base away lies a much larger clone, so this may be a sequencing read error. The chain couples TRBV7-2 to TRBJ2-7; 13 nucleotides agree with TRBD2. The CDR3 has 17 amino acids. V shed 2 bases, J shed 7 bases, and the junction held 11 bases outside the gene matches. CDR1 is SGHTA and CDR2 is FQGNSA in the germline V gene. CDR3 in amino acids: CASSLWSGTSGANEQYF. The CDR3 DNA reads TGTGCCAGCAGCTTATGGTCTGGGACTAGCGGGGCCAATGAGCAGTACTTC.

The CDR3 protein is CSARVQTTGTGAYSYEQYF. The CDR3 DNA follows: TGCAGTGCTAGAGTTCAAACAACCGGGACAGGGGCCTACTCCTACGAGCAGTACTTC. The rearrangement links TRBV20-1 to TRBJ2-7; 10 bases agree with TRBD1. This CDR3 is 19 amino acids long. Germline V CDR1 and CDR2: DFQATT, SNEGSKA (reference sequence). The V and J ends lost 1 base and 0 bases, in that order; junction bases with no gene match: 15.

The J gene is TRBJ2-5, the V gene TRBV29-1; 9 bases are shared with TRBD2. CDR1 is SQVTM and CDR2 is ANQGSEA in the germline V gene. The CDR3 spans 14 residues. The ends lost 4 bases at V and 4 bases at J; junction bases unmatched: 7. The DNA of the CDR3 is TGCAGCGTTGTGGCGGGGGGGCAAAGAGAGACCCAGTACTTC. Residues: CSVVAGGQRETQYF.

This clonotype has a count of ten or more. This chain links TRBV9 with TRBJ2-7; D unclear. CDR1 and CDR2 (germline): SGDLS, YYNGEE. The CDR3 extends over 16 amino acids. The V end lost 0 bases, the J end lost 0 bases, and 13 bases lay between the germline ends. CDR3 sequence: CASSVDSYGSSYEQYF. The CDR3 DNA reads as TGTGCCAGCAGCGTAGATTCTTATGGCAGCTCCTACGAGCAGTACTTC.

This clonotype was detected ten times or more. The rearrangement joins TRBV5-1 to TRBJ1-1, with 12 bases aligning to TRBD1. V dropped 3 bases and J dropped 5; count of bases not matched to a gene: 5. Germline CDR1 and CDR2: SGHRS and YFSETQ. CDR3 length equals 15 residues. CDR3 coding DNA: TGCGCCAGCAGCTATGGGACAGGGGGCCGGACTGAAGCTTTCTTT. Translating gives CASSYGTGGRTEAFF.

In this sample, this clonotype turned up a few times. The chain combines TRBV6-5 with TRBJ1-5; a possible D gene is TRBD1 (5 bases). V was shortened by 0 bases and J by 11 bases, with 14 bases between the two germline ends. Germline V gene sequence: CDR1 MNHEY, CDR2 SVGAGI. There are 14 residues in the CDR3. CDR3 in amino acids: CASSYSGTPSAQHF. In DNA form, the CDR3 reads TGTGCCAGCAGTTACTCGGGGACCCCGTCAGCCCAGCATTTT.

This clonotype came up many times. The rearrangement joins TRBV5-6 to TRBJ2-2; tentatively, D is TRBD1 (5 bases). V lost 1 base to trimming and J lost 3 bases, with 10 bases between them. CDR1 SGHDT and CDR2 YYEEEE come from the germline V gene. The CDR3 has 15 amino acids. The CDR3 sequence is CASSLRQGDTGELFF. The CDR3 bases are TGTGCCAGCAGCTTGAGGCAGGGTGACACCGGGGAGCTGTTTTTT.

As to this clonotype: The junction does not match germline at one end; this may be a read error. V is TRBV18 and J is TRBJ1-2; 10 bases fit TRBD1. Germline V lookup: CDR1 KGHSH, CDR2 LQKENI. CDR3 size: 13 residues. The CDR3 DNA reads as TGTGTCAGCTCGGACAGGGGGGACTATGGCTACACCTTC. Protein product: CVSSDRGDYGYTF.

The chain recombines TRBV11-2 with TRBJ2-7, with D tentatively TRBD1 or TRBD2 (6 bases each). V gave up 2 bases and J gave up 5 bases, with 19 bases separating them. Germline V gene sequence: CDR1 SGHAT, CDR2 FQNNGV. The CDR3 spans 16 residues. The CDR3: CASSLIHTGGLHEQYF. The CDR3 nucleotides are TGTGCCAGCAGCTTAATTCATACCGGGGGCTTACACGAGCAGTACTTC.